A single sample gave rise to the 7 T cell receptor beta chains below, sequenced in a study of shared clonotypes between healthy human individuals. This table comes from immunoSEQ multiplex PCR, and its TCRdb copy is limited to in-frame clones, with some not included. The sample shows fewer than 1.6 million clones, less than 99% of them seen only once. The sequenced sample was naive CD4+ T cells sorted from blood. Subset noted: CD45RA+ positively selected. The receptors were sampled from a man aged 25 to 45 in good health.

The chain is built from TRBV5-5 and TRBJ1-5, with 7 bases lining up with TRBD1. The CDR3 covers 15 residues. J lost 6 bases, V lost 0 bases, and 6 bases had no gene match. Germline assignment: CDR1 SGHKS and CDR2 YYEKEE (reference sequence). CDR3 in DNA: TGTGCCAGCAGCTTGGGGCAGGGGGACAGTCAGCCCCAGCATTTT. The encoded protein is CASSLGQGDSQPQHF.

The chain is built from TRBV5-4 and TRBJ1-2; TRBD1 matches at 7 bases. The CDR3 runs to 15 residues. J lost 5 bases, V lost 0 bases, and 7 bases had no gene match. Germline V gene lookup returns CDR1 SGHNT and CDR2 YYREEE (reference sequence). CDR3 region: CASSLARGSSYGYTF. CDR3 sequence (DNA): TGTGCCAGCAGCTTGGCCAGGGGGTCTTCTTATGGCTACACCTTC.

This chain connects TRBV15 to TRBJ2-5; D is unresolved. This CDR3 has 13 residues. Trimming shortened V by 1 base and J by 5 bases, and 8 bases separated the two germline ends. Germline CDR1 LNHNV, CDR2 YYDKDF (reference sequence). The CDR3 region is CATSRARWETQYF. CDR3 bases: TGTGCCACCAGCAGAGCCCGATGGGAGACCCAGTACTTC. The variable domain in full, completed from reference TRBV15 and TRBJ2-5, reads DAMVIQNPRYQVTQFGKPVTLSCSQTLNHNVMYWYQQKSSQAPKLLFHYYDKDFNNEADTPDNFQSRRPNTSFCFLDIRSPGLGDTAMYLCATSRARWETQYFGPGTRLLVL.

Notes on this clone: The identical CDR3 is also encoded by other nucleotide sequences in the sample. The gene calls are TRBV9 and TRBJ2-3, with 7 bases that match TRBD2. The CDR3 contains 15 residues. Trimming cost V 0 bases and J 3 bases; bases outside gene matches: 4. The germline V gene has CDR1 SGDLS and CDR2 YYNGEE. The chain's CDR3 is CASSVAGGRTDTQYF. CDR3 nucleotides: TGTGCCAGCAGCGTAGCCGGCGGGAGAACAGATACGCAGTATTTT.

The chain employs TRBV28 and TRBJ1-2; 8 nucleotides agree with TRBD1. The CDR3 runs to 15 residues. V lost 5 bases to trimming and J lost 5 bases; unmatched junction nucleotides: 10. In germline, CDR1 is MDHEN, CDR2 SYDVKM. CDR3 residues: CASSHLSQGAYGYTF. The CDR3 DNA follows: TGTGCCAGCAGTCATCTTTCTCAGGGGGCTTATGGCTACACCTTC.

V is TRBV18 and J is TRBJ1-1; 7 nucleotides match TRBD1. Per germline, CDR1 KGHSH and CDR2 LQKENI. V gave up 8 bases and J gave up 2 bases; unmatched junction bases: 8. The CDR3 sequence is 14 residues long. Here the CDR3 DNA reads TGTGCCAGCACTCGGGGGACAGCTAACACTGAAGCTTTCTTT. It translates to CASTRGTANTEAFF.

In DNA, the CDR3 is TGTGCCATCAGTGACGTTTTAGCGGGAGGTGCCGGGGAGCTGTTTTTT. Translation: CAISDVLAGGAGELFF. The chain links TRBV10-3 to TRBJ2-2; 10 bases are a match to TRBD2. Looked up from germline, CDR1 is ENHRY and CDR2 is SYGVKD. V trimming: 3 bases; J trimming: 6 bases; junction bases outside the gene matches: 7. The CDR3 contains 16 residues.